This is a list of T cell receptor beta chains from one sample in a study of early T cells in non-severe SARS-CoV-2 infection. Each CDR3 protein is one row after TCRdb ran MiXCR on the 5' RACE reads. The sample carries about 85,000 distinct CDR3 sequences, about an eighth recorded once. The sequenced material came from whole blood. These receptors were taken from an adult who was a healthcare worker with PCR-confirmed SARS-CoV-2 infection or an uninfected control (not recorded which). CDR3s include the opening cysteine and the closing phenylalanine or tryptophan. The D gene is left open where the match is weak. Some rows have no size entry. The others give once, few or many, or a class for an expanded clone.

len: 12; abundance: many; j_gene: TRBJ2-1; v_gene: TRBV6-2/TRBV6-3; d_gene: -; CDR3nt: TGTGCCAGCAGTTATGTTTACAATGAGCAGTTCTTC; CDR3aa: CASSYVYNEQFF
len: 16; abundance: -; j_gene: TRBJ1-6; v_gene: TRBV7-6; d_gene: -; CDR3nt: TGTGCCAGCATCCCAAGGGGGGCAAAACCTAATTCACCCCTCCACTTT; CDR3aa: CASIPRGAKPNSPLHF
len: 12; abundance: -; j_gene: TRBJ2-1; v_gene: TRBV5-1; d_gene: TRBD2; CDR3nt: TGCGCCAGCAGCTTGGAGGGACTAGAAGAGTTCTTC; CDR3aa: CASSLEGLEEFF
len: 14; abundance: many; j_gene: TRBJ2-3; v_gene: TRBV28; d_gene: TRBD2; CDR3nt: TGTGCCAGCAGTTTGGAGCGGGAGGCAGATACGCAGTATTTT; CDR3aa: CASSLEREADTQYF
len: 13; abundance: -; j_gene: TRBJ1-1; v_gene: TRBV29-1; d_gene: -; CDR3nt: TGCAGCGCTTCCCCGGAGCGCGGCACTGAAGCTTTCTTT; CDR3aa: CSASPERGTEAFF
len: 14; abundance: few; j_gene: TRBJ2-7; v_gene: TRBV13; d_gene: TRBD1; CDR3nt: TGTGCCAGCAGCTTCGGTACAGGGGTGAGGGAGCAGTACTTC; CDR3aa: CASSFGTGVREQYF
len: 16; abundance: large; j_gene: TRBJ2-5; v_gene: TRBV5-1; d_gene: -; CDR3nt: TGCGCCAGCAGCCCCAGCTCGGAGGGGGCTCAAGAGACCCAGTACTTC; CDR3aa: CASSPSSEGAQETQYF
len: 17; abundance: few; j_gene: TRBJ2-4; v_gene: TRBV7-9; d_gene: -; CDR3nt: TGTGCCAGCAGCCCCGACTGGGACATACTAGCCAAAAACATTCAGTACTTC; CDR3aa: CASSPDWDILAKNIQYF
len: 13; abundance: few; j_gene: TRBJ2-1; v_gene: TRBV6-2/TRBV6-3; d_gene: -; CDR3nt: TGTGCCAGCAGTCCCGGACTACTCAATGAGCAGTTCTTC; CDR3aa: CASSPGLLNEQFF
len: 14; abundance: -; j_gene: TRBJ1-1; v_gene: TRBV5-1; d_gene: -; CDR3nt: TGCGCCAGCAGCTTTTTCGGGGAGAACACTGAAGCTTTCTTT; CDR3aa: CASSFFGENTEAFF
len: 13; abundance: few; j_gene: TRBJ1-1; v_gene: TRBV29-1; d_gene: -; CDR3nt: TGCAGCGTCGGACAGCTCATGAACACTGAAGCTTTCTTT; CDR3aa: CSVGQLMNTEAFF
len: 17; abundance: many; j_gene: TRBJ1-3; v_gene: TRBV7-9; d_gene: -; CDR3nt: TGTGCCAGCAGCGTTAGCAGGCTGCTTCTGCGGGGAAACACCATATATTTT; CDR3aa: CASSVSRLLLRGNTIYF
len: 16; abundance: many; j_gene: TRBJ2-3; v_gene: TRBV20-1; d_gene: -; CDR3nt: TGCAGTGCTAGCCCAAGGGGGGGAGCTCGCACAGATACGCAGTATTTT; CDR3aa: CSASPRGGARTDTQYF
len: 13; abundance: large; j_gene: TRBJ2-1; v_gene: TRBV2; d_gene: TRBD2; CDR3nt: TGTGCCAGCATTTTAGCGGGAGAGGCTGAGCAGTTCTTC; CDR3aa: CASILAGEAEQFF
len: 14; abundance: -; j_gene: TRBJ1-6; v_gene: TRBV28; d_gene: -; CDR3nt: TGTGCCAGCAGTTTACCCTCGGGAAATTCACCCCTCCACTTT; CDR3aa: CASSLPSGNSPLHF